This is a list of T cell receptor beta chains from one sample in a study of OX40 agonist ivuxolimab in advanced cancers. Sequencing used immunoSEQ multiplex PCR; TCRdb keeps in-frame clones, though not all of them. The sample records roughly 60,000 clones, 80% to 90% being singletons. The material sequenced was CD4+ or CD8+ T cells sorted from blood, taken in a trial of the OX40 agonist ivuxolimab. The receptors here all came from an adult with an advanced solid tumor such as melanoma, head and neck, liver or kidney cancer. Both conserved end residues are part of each CDR3. Each record gives: V gene, D gene, J gene, clone size, CDR3 protein, CDR3 DNA. D genes are given only for firm matches. Clone size, where shown, is once, few, many, or a class for clones that have expanded.

V gene: TRBV2
D gene: TRBD2
J gene: TRBJ2-6
clone size: -
CDR3 protein: CASSPPSSGGVGANVLTF
CDR3 DNA: TGTGCCAGCAGCCCACCTTCTAGCGGGGGGGTTGGGGCCAACGTCCTGACTTTC

V gene: TRBV18
D gene: TRBD2
J gene: TRBJ2-5
clone size: -
CDR3 protein: CASSPLASGDQETQYF
CDR3 DNA: TGTGCCAGCTCACCACTCGCTAGCGGGGACCAAGAGACCCAGTACTTC

V gene: TRBV5-1
D gene: -
J gene: TRBJ1-6
clone size: once
CDR3 protein: CASSLDTNSPLHF
CDR3 DNA: TGCGCCAGCAGCTTGGACACTAATTCACCCCTCCACTTT

V gene: TRBV6-1
D gene: -
J gene: TRBJ2-2
clone size: -
CDR3 protein: CASSEGPLLIGELFF
CDR3 DNA: TGTGCCAGCAGTGAAGGACCTTTGTTGATCGGGGAGCTGTTTTTT

V gene: TRBV18
D gene: TRBD1
J gene: TRBJ1-4
clone size: once
CDR3 protein: CASAEDRGSTNEKLFF
CDR3 DNA: TGTGCCAGCGCGGAAGACAGGGGGAGCACTAATGAAAAACTGTTTTTT

V gene: TRBV21-1
D gene: -
J gene: TRBJ1-6
clone size: -
CDR3 protein: CASSESRQQITNSPLHF
CDR3 DNA: TGTGCCAGCAGCGAAAGCCGGCAGCAAATAACCAATTCACCCCTCCACTTT

V gene: TRBV6-5
D gene: -
J gene: TRBJ2-5
clone size: -
CDR3 protein: CASSPLAGSGAQYF
CDR3 DNA: TGTGCCAGCAGTCCGTTGGCAGGATCGGGGGCACAGTACTTC

V gene: TRBV4-2
D gene: -
J gene: TRBJ2-2
clone size: -
CDR3 protein: CASSQDGSPGELFF
CDR3 DNA: TGTGCCAGCAGCCAAGATGGCAGTCCCGGGGAGCTGTTTTTT

V gene: TRBV19
D gene: -
J gene: TRBJ2-7
clone size: -
CDR3 protein: CASSFDLFNYEQYF
CDR3 DNA: TGTGCCAGTAGTTTCGACTTGTTTAACTACGAGCAGTACTTC

V gene: TRBV5-5
D gene: TRBD2
J gene: TRBJ2-2
clone size: -
CDR3 protein: CASSKNQGTSHTGELFF
CDR3 DNA: TGTGCCAGCAGCAAGAATCAAGGGACTAGCCACACCGGGGAGCTGTTTTTT

V gene: TRBV4-1
D gene: -
J gene: TRBJ2-1
clone size: -
CDR3 protein: CASSISAYNEQFF
CDR3 DNA: TGCGCCAGCAGCATCTCAGCGTATAATGAGCAGTTCTTC

V gene: TRBV9
D gene: -
J gene: TRBJ1-1
clone size: -
CDR3 protein: CASSVVDTEAFF
CDR3 DNA: TGTGCCAGCAGCGTAGTCGACACTGAAGCTTTCTTT

V gene: TRBV6-5
D gene: TRBD2
J gene: TRBJ2-1
clone size: -
CDR3 protein: CASGTSGRNEQFF
CDR3 DNA: TGTGCCAGCGGGACTAGCGGGAGGAATGAGCAGTTCTTC

V gene: TRBV28
D gene: TRBD1
J gene: TRBJ2-3
clone size: -
CDR3 protein: CASSWSRGRDTQYF
CDR3 DNA: TGTGCCAGCAGTTGGAGCAGGGGGCGAGATACGCAGTATTTT

V gene: TRBV19
D gene: -
J gene: TRBJ2-2
clone size: medium-sized
CDR3 protein: CASRPSWGPGELFF
CDR3 DNA: TGTGCCAGTAGACCATCCTGGGGTCCCGGGGAGCTGTTTTTT

V gene: TRBV19
D gene: TRBD2
J gene: TRBJ2-1
clone size: -
CDR3 protein: CASSARLAGGHEQFF
CDR3 DNA: TGTGCCAGTAGTGCGCGACTAGCGGGAGGGCATGAGCAGTTCTTC

V gene: TRBV7-2
D gene: -
J gene: TRBJ1-5
clone size: -
CDR3 protein: CASSLRGPRTQHF
CDR3 DNA: TGTGCCAGCAGCTTGAGAGGGCCTCGGACCCAGCATTTT